Shown below are 8 T cell receptor beta chains from a single sample sequenced in a study of T cells in Graves' hyperthyroidism and ophthalmopathy. Researchers took RNA transcripts and amplified the TCR beta CDR3 regions from them. RT-PCR in the first round (using the HTBI primer set) targeted the TCR CDR3. TCRdb reanalysed the multiplex PCR reads using MiXCR and keeps one entry per CDR3 protein. The data hold fewer than 600,000 distinct CDR3 sequences, with around 15% observed a single time. The specimen sequenced was blood. Receptors were obtained from a woman aged 40 to 55 with Graves' hyperthyroidism.

This clonotype was seen repeatedly, ten times or more. V is TRBV20-1 and J is TRBJ2-5; 13 positions agree with TRBD2. The V gene end was trimmed by 0 bases and the J gene end by 2 bases; junction bases not matched to a gene: 12. Germline V lookup: CDR1 DFQATT, CDR2 SNEGSKA (reference sequence). This CDR3 has 19 residues. The chain's CDR3 is CSARDQLAGGRARQETQYF. CDR3 bases: TGCAGTGCTAGAGATCAACTAGCGGGAGGGAGGGCCAGGCAAGAGACCCAGTACTTC.

On this clonotype itself: Just one base apart from a much larger clone, this may be a read error. The V gene is TRBV19, the J gene TRBJ1-5; TRBD1 aligns across 7 bases. Germline V CDR1 and CDR2: LNHDA, SQIVND (reference sequence). The CDR3 length is 18 residues. J gave up 0 bases and V 5 bases, and 13 bases lay outside the gene matches. CDR3 DNA sequence: TGTGCCAGTAGTCCCTCCGGGACAGCGAGTTATAGCAATCAGCCCCAGCATTTT. Encoded protein: CASSPSGTASYSNQPQHF.

The chain joins TRBV6-1 to TRBJ1-3; 8 bases map to TRBD1. Germline lookup yields CDR1 MNHNS and CDR2 SASEGT. This CDR3 contains 13 residues. V trimming: 7 bases; J trimming: 2 bases; junction bases outside the gene matches: 1. CDR3 bases: TGTGCCAGCACAGGGGGCACTGGAAACACCATATATTTT. Protein sequence: CASTGGTGNTIYF.

The genes are TRBV4-1 and TRBJ1-2; the match to TRBD1 covers 7 bases. The CDR3 extends over 15 amino acids. Germline V CDR1 and CDR2: MGHRA, YSYEKL. Trimming cost V 2 bases and J 3 bases; bases outside gene matches: 6. The CDR3 DNA follows: TGCGCCAGCAGCCAAATTCTACAGGGGTACTATGGCTACACCTTC. It codes for CASSQILQGYYGYTF.

This clonotype was detected only a few times. This chain uses TRBV6-1 with TRBJ1-1; 10 bases map to TRBD1. V shed 5 bases and J 5 bases; nucleotides not matched to a gene: 8. This CDR3 region has 15 residues. The germline V gene encodes CDR1 MNHNS and CDR2 SASEGT. CDR3 sequence: CASSWSPGQGTEAFF. As DNA, the CDR3 is TGTGCCAGCAGTTGGAGTCCGGGACAGGGGACTGAAGCTTTCTTT.

This clonotype occurred many times. V and J are TRBV13 and TRBJ2-1, with no clear D. CDR1 PRHDT and CDR2 FYEKMQ come from the germline V gene (reference sequence). V was trimmed by 5 bases and J by 5 bases, leaving 16 bases between them. The CDR3 length is 15 residues. The CDR3 sequence: CASSQRRYAHNEQFF. The CDR3 DNA follows: TGTGCCAGCAGCCAGAGAAGGTATGCGCACAATGAGCAGTTCTTC.

This clonotype was counted ten times or more. The J gene is TRBJ2-5, the V gene TRBV29-1; no reliable D call. CDR1 and CDR2 from the germline V gene are SQVTM and ANQGSEA. This CDR3 contains 11 residues. V was clipped by 6 bases and J by 5 bases, with 10 bases between them. CDR3 residues: CSVMALETQYF. For the CDR3, the DNA is TGCAGCGTGATGGCCCTCGAGACCCAGTACTTC.

This clonotype was detected a few times. The CDR3 DNA sequence: TGCGCCAGCAGCCCGGGATCCTCATCGGGGGCCAACGTCCTGACTTTC. Translation: CASSPGSSSGANVLTF. The chain is built from TRBV5-1 and TRBJ2-6; possible D gene TRBD2, 5 bases. The V end lost 4 bases, the J end lost 4 bases, and 15 bases lay between the germline ends. Per germline, CDR1 SGHRS and CDR2 YFSETQ. CDR3 length: 16 residues.